Each of the 29 T cell receptor beta chains below was sequenced from the same sample in a study of cytomegalovirus exposure and HLA in healthy donors. Generated by immunoSEQ multiplex PCR, the TCRdb table keeps only in-frame clones and is missing some. The sample carries about 190,000 clones, 84% recorded once. Sequencing was performed on PBMCs. These receptors all come from a man between 18 and 29 years old in good health and CMV-seropositive.

V and J are TRBV29-1 and TRBJ2-6, with TRBD1 as a possible D gene (6 bases). V lost 8 bases and J 0 bases, leaving 23 bases between the germline ends. CDR1 is SQVTM, CDR2 ANQGSEA, per germline. This CDR3 has 18 amino acids. This chain's CDR3 is CSPSTLGAGGSGANVLTF. The CDR3 DNA follows: TGCAGCCCCTCCACATTGGGGGCAGGCGGCTCTGGGGCCAACGTCCTGACTTTC.

The rearrangement joins TRBV7-2 to TRBJ2-7; TRBD2 matches 10 bases. The V gene end was trimmed by 5 bases and the J gene end by 7 bases; junction bases not matched to a gene: 8. CDR1 is SGHTA and CDR2 is FQGNSA in the germline V gene. This CDR3 is 14 amino acids long. The CDR3, as DNA: TGTGCCAGCAGCGTCAGCGGGAGGGCGGGGGAGCAGTACTTC. It specifies CASSVSGRAGEQYF.

This clone was observed a few times. The rearrangement uses TRBV19 and TRBJ1-1, with 8 nucleotides matching TRBD1. The V gene's germline CDR1 is LNHDA and CDR2 SQIVND (reference sequence). V shed 5 bases, J shed 5 bases, and the junction held 7 bases outside the gene matches. This CDR3 comprises 14 residues. CDR3 loop: CASSRRQGLTEAFF. In nucleotides, the CDR3 is TGTGCCAGTAGTCGACGACAGGGGTTGACTGAAGCTTTCTTT.

This clone was found a few times. CDR3 nucleotide sequence: TGTGCCAGCAGCTTGTATAATTTCCAGGGAAGGGAGGGCAATGAGCAGTTCTTC. It is translated as CASSLYNFQGREGNEQFF. The rearrangement uses TRBV5-5 and TRBJ2-1; TRBD2 matches at 7 bases. Germline loops: CDR1 SGHKS, CDR2 YYEKEE (reference sequence). Trimming removed 1 base from V and 6 bases from J; junction bases left unmatched: 16. The CDR3 spans 18 residues.

The chain joins TRBV6-1 to TRBJ2-5, with 8 positions matching TRBD1. This CDR3 has 14 residues. With V trimmed by 8 bases and J by 4 bases, 9 bases remained unmatched. In germline, CDR1 is MNHNS, CDR2 SASEGT. CDR3 DNA: TGTGCCAGCGCGCCCAGGGGGCGAGGAGAGACCCAGTACTTC. Translation: CASAPRGRGETQYF.

V and J are TRBV28 and TRBJ2-7; TRBD1 agrees at 9 bases. CDR3 size: 14 residues. Germline CDR1 is MDHEN and CDR2 is SYDVKM. V was pared by 6 bases and J by 3 bases, with 6 bases of the junction left unmatched. CDR3 region: CASSYGTGFYEQYF. CDR3 DNA: TGTGCCAGCAGCTACGGGACAGGGTTCTACGAGCAGTACTTC. Variable domain in full (rest from reference TRBV28 and TRBJ2-7): DVKVTQSSRYLVKRTGEKVFLECVQDMDHENMFWYRQDPGLGLRLIYFSYDVKMKEKGDIPEGYSVSREKKERFSLILESASTNQTSMYLCASSYGTGFYEQYFGPGTRLTVT.

The chain links TRBV25-1 to TRBJ1-1; 9 bases match TRBD1. CDR1 is MGHDK and CDR2 is SYGVNS in the germline V gene. V gave up 3 bases and J gave up 1 base; unmatched junction bases: 9. The CDR3 loop spans 17 amino acids. The CDR3, as DNA: TGTGCCAGCAGTGACCGTGGGACAGGGAGTAGGAACACTGAAGCTTTCTTT. Translating gives CASSDRGTGSRNTEAFF.

The rearrangement links TRBV7-7 to TRBJ2-1, with 11 bases aligning to TRBD1. CDR3 length: 15 residues. Looked up from germline, CDR1 is SSHAT and CDR2 is FNYEAQ (reference sequence). Unmatched junction bases numbered 10, after V lost 5 bases and J lost 10 bases. Here the CDR3 reads CASSRRGQGDEEQFF. As DNA, the CDR3 is TGTGCCAGCAGCCGAAGGGGACAGGGGGATGAAGAGCAGTTCTTC. Using reference TRBV7-7 and TRBJ2-1 for the parts outside the CDR3, the full variable domain is GAGVSQSPRYKVTKRGQDVTLRCDPISSHATLYWYQQALGQGPEFLTYFNYEAQPDKSGLPSDRFSAERPEGSISTLTIQRTEQRDSAMYRCASSRRGQGDEEQFFGPGTRLTVL.

J is TRBJ1-2 and V is TRBV5-6; D perhaps matches TRBD1 (6 bases). V was shortened by 4 bases and J by 8 bases, with 15 bases between the two germline ends. There are 13 residues in the CDR3. In germline, CDR1 is SGHDT, CDR2 YYEEEE. In DNA form, the CDR3 reads TGTGCCAGCAGCCCGATGAGGGGGATGGGCTACACCTTC. Its protein product is CASSPMRGMGYTF. The entire variable domain, with the rest obtained from reference TRBV5-6 and TRBJ1-2, is as follows: DAGVTQSPTHLIKTRGQQVTLRCSPKSGHDTVSWYQQALGQGPQFIFQYYEEEERQRGNFPDRFSGHQFPNYSSELNVNALLLGDSALYLCASSPMRGMGYTFGSGTRLTVV.

The CDR3 bases are TGTGCCAGCAGCCAGTCACAGGGGAGCACAGATACGCAGTATTTT. It specifies CASSQSQGSTDTQYF. The rearrangement joins TRBV7-9 to TRBJ2-3, with 7 bases aligning to TRBD1. This CDR3 has 15 amino acids. V gave up 5 bases and J gave up 0 bases; unmatched junction bases: 5. CDR1 is SEHNR and CDR2 is FQNEAQ in the germline V gene (reference sequence). The whole variable domain, remainder taken from reference TRBV7-9 and TRBJ2-3, is DTGVSQNPRHKITKRGQNVTFRCDPISEHNRLYWYRQTLGQGPEFLTYFQNEAQLEKSRLLSDRFSAERPKGSFSTLEIQRTEQGDSAMYLCASSQSQGSTDTQYFGPGTRLTVL.

This chain links TRBV9 with TRBJ2-1; 11 bases match TRBD2. V was pared by 0 bases and J by 0 bases, with 8 bases of the junction left unmatched. From germline, CDR1 is SGDLS and CDR2 YYNGEE. CDR3 length: 19 amino acids. The CDR3: CASSVEGSGRASSYNEQFF. CDR3 coding DNA: TGTGCCAGCAGCGTAGAGGGTAGCGGGAGGGCTAGCTCCTACAATGAGCAGTTCTTC.

The CDR3: CASSSGVVGELFF. CDR3 DNA: TGTGCCAGCAGTTCAGGGGTTGTCGGGGAGCTGTTTTTT. This rearrangement joins TRBV6-6 to TRBJ2-2, with a weak D call TRBD1 (6 bases). Trimming pared 4 bases from V and 7 bases from J, leaving 10 bases between. CDR1 and CDR2 (germline): MNHNY, SVGAGI (reference sequence). The CDR3 extends over 13 amino acids.

The rearrangement links TRBV5-1 to TRBJ2-1, with 13 nucleotides matching TRBD2. CDR1 is SGHRS, CDR2 YFSETQ, per germline. The CDR3 totals 16 residues. Germline trimming cut 4 bases from V and 4 bases from J; bases unmatched to any gene: 5. In DNA form, the CDR3 reads TGCGCCAGCAGCGAATCGACTAGCGGGGGGTACAATGAGCAGTTCTTC. Protein product: CASSESTSGGYNEQFF.

The DNA for the CDR3 is TGTGCCAGCACGCAAGCAGGATTGCCCTACGAGCAGTACTTC. Its protein product is CASTQAGLPYEQYF. This chain connects TRBV11-2 to TRBJ2-7; D not resolved. Deletions cut 7 bases from V and 2 bases from J, with 15 bases between. The CDR3 length is 14 residues. Germline-derived CDR1 and CDR2 are SGHAT and FQNNGV.

The chain uses TRBV5-1 and TRBJ1-1; weak D call: TRBD1 (6 bases). V was pared by 3 bases and J by 0 bases, with 12 bases between. The CDR3 consists of 15 residues. Germline V CDR1 and CDR2: SGHRS, YFSETQ. CDR3 region: CASSSMGHLNTEAFF. In nucleotides, the CDR3 is TGCGCCAGCAGCTCCATGGGACACTTGAACACTGAAGCTTTCTTT.

The genes are TRBV7-9 and TRBJ2-3, with D tentatively TRBD1 (6 bases). From germline, CDR1 is SEHNR and CDR2 FQNEAQ (reference sequence). With 5 bases removed from V and 2 bases from J, the gap between germline ends came to 26 bases. CDR3 length equals 19 residues. CDR3 sequence: CASSMGFKTGDSPTDTQYF. CDR3 nucleotides: TGTGCCAGCAGCATGGGGTTTAAGACAGGAGACTCTCCCACAGATACGCAGTATTTT.

This sequence joins TRBV4-2 and TRBJ2-3; the D gene is possibly TRBD2 (6 bases). V dropped 1 base and J dropped 0 bases, with 14 bases sitting between them. Germline V CDR1 and CDR2: LGHNA, YNFKEQ. The CDR3 is 17 amino acids. For the CDR3, the DNA is TGTGCCAGCAGCCAAGGCGGGACCTATACTAGCACAGATACGCAGTATTTT. This translates into CASSQGGTYTSTDTQYF.

The chain couples TRBV27 to TRBJ2-7; D is possibly TRBD1 (7 bases). V lost 8 bases to trimming and J lost 10 bases, with 15 bases between them. In germline, CDR1 is MNHEY, CDR2 SMNVEV (reference sequence). This CDR3 is built from 11 residues. The CDR3 protein is CASGRGDGQYF. CDR3 in DNA: TGTGCCAGCGGCAGGGGGGACGGACAGTACTTC.

V usage is TRBV14 and J usage is TRBJ2-1; TRBD2 aligns across 8 bases. The CDR3 is 16 amino acids. The germline V gene has CDR1 SGHDN and CDR2 FVKESK. The V segment lost 6 bases and the J segment 3 bases; nucleotides outside the gene matches: 10. In DNA form, the CDR3 reads TGTGCCAGCAGACGTGCAAGCGGGAGAGGCTACAATGAGCAGTTCTTC. Translated, it gives CASRRASGRGYNEQFF.

Concerning this clone: This specimen includes other DNA sequences encoding the same CDR3. CDR3 sequence reads: CASSPGTGSYGYTF. CDR3 bases: TGTGCCAGCAGTCCCGGGACAGGATCCTATGGCTACACCTTC. The chain is built from TRBV7-9 and TRBJ1-2; 8 bases are a match to TRBD1. This CDR3 is 14 amino acids long. V shed 6 bases, J shed 4 bases, and the junction held 7 bases outside the gene matches. Germline V CDR1 and CDR2: SEHNR, FQNEAQ (reference sequence).

V usage is TRBV10-3 and J usage is TRBJ1-2; possible D gene TRBD1, 6 bases. This CDR3 has 15 residues. In germline, CDR1 is ENHRY, CDR2 SYGVKD. Trimming pared 3 bases from V and 2 bases from J, leaving 13 bases between. The CDR3: CAISDPRGGNYGYTF. Here the CDR3 DNA reads TGTGCCATCAGTGACCCAAGGGGGGGGAACTATGGCTACACCTTC.

This chain uses TRBV9 with TRBJ1-2; D is perhaps TRBD1 (6 bases). This CDR3 region has 13 residues. V was shortened by 0 bases and J by 4 bases, with 7 bases between the two germline ends. Germline V gene lookup returns CDR1 SGDLS and CDR2 YYNGEE. CDR3 coding DNA: TGTGCCAGCAGCGTAGAGGGGGTCTATGGCTACACCTTC. Protein: CASSVEGVYGYTF.

The chain carries TRBV19 and TRBJ1-2; weak D call: TRBD1 (5 bases). The CDR3 contains 14 residues. Germline V lookup: CDR1 LNHDA, CDR2 SQIVND (reference sequence). Between the trimmed V and J ends, which lost 3 bases and 1 base, there was a span of 9 bases. The CDR3 region is CASSIRASNYGYTF. The CDR3 bases are TGTGCCAGTAGTATCAGGGCCAGTAACTATGGCTACACCTTC. The full variable domain, rest sourced from reference TRBV19 and TRBJ1-2, is DGGITQSPKYLFRKEGQNVTLSCEQNLNHDAMYWYRQDPGQGLRLIYYSQIVNDFQKGDIAEGYSVSREKKESFPLTVTSAQKNPTAFYLCASSIRASNYGYTFGSGTRLTVV.

This chain connects TRBV7-8 to TRBJ1-5; D not resolved. V lost 5 bases to trimming and J lost 0 bases, with 11 bases between them. The CDR3 contains 15 residues. The germline CDR1 and CDR2 sequences are SGHVS and FQNEAQ. CDR3 amino acids: CASSPQAPSNQPQHF. CDR3 DNA sequence: TGTGCCAGCAGCCCCCAGGCCCCTAGCAATCAGCCCCAGCATTTT. Full variable domain (remainder filled in from reference TRBV7-8 and TRBJ1-5): GAGVSQSPRYKVAKRGQDVALRCDPISGHVSLFWYQQALGQGPEFLTYFQNEAQLDKSGLPSDRFFAERPEGSVSTLKIQRTQQEDSAVYLCASSPQAPSNQPQHFGDGTRLSIL.

The V and J genes are TRBV2 and TRBJ1-5; possible D gene TRBD1, 6 bases. The CDR3 spans 14 residues. Germline CDR1 and CDR2: SNHLY and FYNNEI. V lost 2 bases and J 4 bases, leaving 9 bases between the germline ends. CDR3 sequence reads: CASSETGWNQPQHF. The CDR3 DNA follows: TGTGCCAGCAGTGAAACAGGGTGGAATCAGCCCCAGCATTTT.

The J gene is TRBJ2-1, the V gene TRBV4-2; possibly TRBD2 for D (6 bases). CDR3 length: 20 amino acids. Looked up from germline, CDR1 is LGHNA and CDR2 is YNFKEQ. The V end was cut by 0 bases, the J end by 7 bases, with 28 bases between. Written as DNA, the CDR3 is TGTGCCAGCAGCCAAGAAAGTGGAGCCCCGGGACTTATGGGTGGGAATGAGCAGTTCTTC. This sequence encodes CASSQESGAPGLMGGNEQFF.

The rearrangement uses TRBV28 and TRBJ2-6, with D possibly matching TRBD1 (5 bases). Trimming shortened V by 10 bases and J by 0 bases, and 13 bases separated the two germline ends. This CDR3 spans 15 amino acids. Germline CDR1 reads MDHEN; CDR2 reads SYDVKM. The CDR3 is CATIYDSSGANVLTF. CDR3 sequence (DNA): TGTGCCACCATTTACGACAGCTCTGGGGCCAACGTCCTGACTTTC.

The chain joins TRBV6-1 to TRBJ2-2, with a tentative D call TRBD2 (6 bases). Per the germline V gene, CDR1 is MNHNS and CDR2 is SASEGT. V lost 9 bases to trimming and J lost 6 bases, with 8 bases between them. The CDR3 has 11 amino acids. DNA for the CDR3: TGTGCCAGAGGGGAGGCCGGGGAGCTGTTTTTT. It is translated as CARGEAGELFF.

This clone appeared a single time. The chain is built from TRBV27 and TRBJ1-4; D unresolved. There are 15 residues in the CDR3. The germline V and J ends were trimmed by 2 bases and 7 bases, with 14 bases remaining between them. Germline CDR1 and CDR2: MNHEY and SMNVEV (reference sequence). The CDR3 sequence: CASSLEGRPFEKLFF. CDR3 bases: TGTGCCAGCAGTTTAGAGGGCCGCCCTTTTGAAAAACTGTTTTTT.